Listed below are T cell receptor beta chains from one sample, sequenced in a study of T cells in Graves' hyperthyroidism and ophthalmopathy. Via MiXCR, TCRdb re-called the multiplex PCR reads, giving one row per CDR3 protein. The profile shows about 600,000 distinct CDR3 sequences, roughly 15% of them singletons. Input material: blood. The origin of the receptors is a middle-aged woman with Graves' ophthalmopathy. Both conserved end residues are part of each CDR3. Each record gives: V gene, clone size, J gene, D gene, CDR3 DNA, CDR3 protein. D genes are given only for firm matches. Rows may omit the clone size; those that give it use once, few, many or a size class.

TRBV27	many	TRBJ1-6	TRBD1	TGTGCCAGCAGTCCGGCGGGACAGGGTTATTCACCCCTCCACTTT	CASSPAGQGYSPLHF
TRBV4-1	.	TRBJ2-1	TRBD2	TGTGCCAGCGGCCAAACCCCTAGCGGGAGGGTTTTGGAGCAGTTCTTC	CASGQTPSGRVLEQFF
TRBV20-1	.	TRBJ2-5	TRBD2	TGCAGTGCTAGAGAAGTCGCGGGGGAAAGGGAGACCCAGTACTTC	CSAREVAGERETQYF
TRBV30	.	TRBJ2-3	.	TGTGCCGGGGCCAGGGACTCAGATACGCAGTATTTT	CAGARDSDTQYF
TRBV28	few	TRBJ2-3	.	TGTGCCAGCAAGGAGGGACAGCGGGGGGATACGCAGTATTTT	CASKEGQRGDTQYF
TRBV4-2	once	TRBJ1-1	.	TGTGCCAGCCGGACAGAATATTACACTGAAGCTTTCTTT	CASRTEYYTEAFF
TRBV29-1	.	TRBJ2-7	.	TGCAGCGTTGGGGTCCAGGGGTACGAGCAGTACTTC	CSVGVQGYEQYF
TRBV12-3/TRBV12-4	many	TRBJ1-5	.	TGTGCCAGCAGTTTCGGGGCTTGGAATCAGCCCCAGCATTTT	CASSFGAWNQPQHF
TRBV2	many	TRBJ2-7	.	TGTGCCAGCAGTGACGACGAGCAGTACTTC	CASSDDEQYF
TRBV12-3/TRBV12-4	.	TRBJ1-5	TRBD1	TGTGCCAGCAGTCAGGGGGCCGCGGATCAGCCCCAGCATTTT	CASSQGAADQPQHF
TRBV6-1	few	TRBJ2-7	TRBD1	TGTGCCAGCAGTCACGACAGGGCCTACGAGCAGTACTTC	CASSHDRAYEQYF
TRBV19	.	TRBJ2-3	.	TGTGCCAGTAGTAGGAGGGGAGCAACAGATACGCAGTATTTT	CASSRRGATDTQYF
TRBV30	many	TRBJ1-1	.	TGTGCCTGGGCGGTAATCGGGAACACTGAAGCTTTCTTT	CAWAVIGNTEAFF
TRBV6-5	.	TRBJ1-4	.	TGTGCCAGCAGTATAAGGCCTAACGAAAAACTGTTTTTT	CASSIRPNEKLFF
TRBV7-8	.	TRBJ2-7	.	TGTGCCAGCAGCTCATCCATGACACCCTACGAGCAGTACTTC	CASSSSMTPYEQYF
TRBV3-1	many	TRBJ1-1	.	TGTGCCAGCAGCCAAAGGGAGGCCACTGAAGCTTTCTTT	CASSQREATEAFF
TRBV20-1	.	TRBJ2-5	TRBD2	TGCAGTGCTTGGACGCTAGCGGGAGGGCCCGGGACCCAGTACTTC	CSAWTLAGGPGTQYF
TRBV18	few	TRBJ1-1	.	TGTGCCAGCTCACCACCGGAGGGGAGGAGAGCTGAAGCTTTCTTT	CASSPPEGRRAEAFF